This T cell receptor beta chain comes out of a study of monozygotic twins with inflammatory bowel disease. Study-level points and caveats: IBD patients had lower TCRbeta diversity (inverse Simpson) than healthy co-twins. Healthy twins showed more clonotype sharing with others than IBD patients, especially patients with disease activity.

The length of the CDR3 is 16 residues. Germline CDR1 MDHEN, CDR2 SYDVKM. A remark on this clonotype: Antigen: not known.

Template switching added UMIs carrying a 6-nucleotide sample barcode. Reanalyzing the 5' RACE reads, TCRdb keeps one entry per CDR3 protein, without DNA. The specimen's table records around 100,000 distinct CDR3 sequences. This sequence joins TRBV28 and TRBJ1-1. Material: blood. The receptor's source is a human donor with ulcerative colitis or Crohn's disease, or a healthy co-twin of an affected twin (not recorded which). This CDR3 is CASTSFFSIFGIEAFF.